The entry below gives a single TCR beta chain sequence along with its context. These data are taken from a study of shared clonotypes between healthy human individuals. Using immunoSEQ multiplex PCR, the repertoire was profiled, and TCRdb retains in-frame clones only, with some absent. The sample yields around 340,000 clones, more than 60% seen once. The source is a man younger than 40 in good health. What was sequenced was memory CD4+ T cells sorted from blood. Sample subset: CD45RA-negative fraction.

The CDR3 DNA sequence: TGTGCCAGCAGCTTAGATTGGGGGGGAGAGACCCAGTACTTC. Translation gives CASSLDWGGETQYF. J is TRBJ2-5 and V is TRBV11-2; TRBD2 matches at 7 bases. Germline V gives CDR1 SGHAT, CDR2 FQNNGV. The CDR3 is 14 residues long. V was clipped by 0 bases and J by 4 bases; unmatched bases: 2. The full variable domain, its missing parts supplied by reference TRBV11-2 and TRBJ2-5, is EAGVAQSPRYKIIEKRQSVAFWCNPISGHATLYWYQQILGQGPKLLIQFQNNGVVDDSQLPKDRFSAERLKGVDSTLKIQPAKLEDSAVYLCASSLDWGGETQYFGPGTRLLVL.